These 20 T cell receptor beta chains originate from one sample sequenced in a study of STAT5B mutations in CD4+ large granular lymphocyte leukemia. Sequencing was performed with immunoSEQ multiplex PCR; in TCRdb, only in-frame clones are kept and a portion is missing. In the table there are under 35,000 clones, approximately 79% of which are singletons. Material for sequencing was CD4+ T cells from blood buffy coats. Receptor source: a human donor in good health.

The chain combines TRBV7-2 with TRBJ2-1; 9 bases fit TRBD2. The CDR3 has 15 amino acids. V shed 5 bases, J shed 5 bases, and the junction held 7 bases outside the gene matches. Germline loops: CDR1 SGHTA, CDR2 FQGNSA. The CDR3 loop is CASSVGLAKNNEQFF. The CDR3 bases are TGTGCCAGCAGCGTGGGACTAGCTAAAAACAATGAGCAGTTCTTC. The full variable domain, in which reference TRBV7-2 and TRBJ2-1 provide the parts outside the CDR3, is GAGVSQSPSNKVTEKGKDVELRCDPISGHTALYWYRQSLGQGLEFLIYFQGNSAPDKSGLPSDRFSAERTGGSVSTLTIQRTQQEDSAVYLCASSVGLAKNNEQFFGPGTRLTVL.

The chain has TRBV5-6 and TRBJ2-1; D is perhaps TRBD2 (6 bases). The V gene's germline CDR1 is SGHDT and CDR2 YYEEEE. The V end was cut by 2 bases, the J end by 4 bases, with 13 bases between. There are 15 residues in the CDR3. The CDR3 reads CASSFPGVGYNEQFF. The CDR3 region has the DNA TGTGCCAGCAGCTTTCCGGGAGTAGGTTACAATGAGCAGTTCTTC.

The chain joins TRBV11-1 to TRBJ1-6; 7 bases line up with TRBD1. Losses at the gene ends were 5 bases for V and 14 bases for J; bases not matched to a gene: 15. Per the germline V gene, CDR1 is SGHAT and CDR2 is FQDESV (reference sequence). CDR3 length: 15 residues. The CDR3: CASSERRGNWESLHF. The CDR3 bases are TGTGCCAGCAGCGAACGCAGGGGGAACTGGGAATCCCTCCACTTT.

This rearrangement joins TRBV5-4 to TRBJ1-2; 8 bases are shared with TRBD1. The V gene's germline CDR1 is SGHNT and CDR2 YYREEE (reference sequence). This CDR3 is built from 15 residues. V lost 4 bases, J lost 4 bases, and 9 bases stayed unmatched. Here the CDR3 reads CASSHWPGGGYGYTF. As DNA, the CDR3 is TGTGCCAGCAGCCATTGGCCAGGGGGCGGCTATGGCTACACCTTC.

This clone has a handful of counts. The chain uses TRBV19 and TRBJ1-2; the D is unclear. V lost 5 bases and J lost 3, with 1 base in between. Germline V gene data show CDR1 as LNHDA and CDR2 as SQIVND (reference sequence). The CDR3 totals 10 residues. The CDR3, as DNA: TGTGCCAGTAGTGACTATGGCTACACCTTC. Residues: CASSDYGYTF.

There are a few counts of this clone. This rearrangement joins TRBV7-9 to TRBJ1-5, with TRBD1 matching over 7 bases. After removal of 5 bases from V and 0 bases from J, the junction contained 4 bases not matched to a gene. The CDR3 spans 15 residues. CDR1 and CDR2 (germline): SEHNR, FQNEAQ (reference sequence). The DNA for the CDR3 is TGTGCCAGCAGCCACGGACAGGATAGCAATCAGCCCCAGCATTTT. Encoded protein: CASSHGQDSNQPQHF.

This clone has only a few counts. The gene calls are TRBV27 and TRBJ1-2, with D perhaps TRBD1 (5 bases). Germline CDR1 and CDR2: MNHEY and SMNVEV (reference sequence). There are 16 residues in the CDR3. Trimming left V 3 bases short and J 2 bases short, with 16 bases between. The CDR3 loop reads CASSFGGGDLNYGYTF. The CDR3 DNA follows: TGTGCCAGCAGTTTCGGGGGAGGGGATTTAAACTATGGCTACACCTTC.

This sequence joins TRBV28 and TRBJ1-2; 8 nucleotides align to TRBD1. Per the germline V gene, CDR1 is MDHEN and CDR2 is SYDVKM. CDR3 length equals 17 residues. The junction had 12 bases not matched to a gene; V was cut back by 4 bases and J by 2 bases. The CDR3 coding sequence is TGTGCCAGCAGTTCTTCCGCTACGGGACAGGCCAACTATGGCTACACCTTC. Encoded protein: CASSSSATGQANYGYTF.

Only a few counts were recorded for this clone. The CDR3 sequence is CAWSVQGTGELFF. CDR3 sequence (DNA): TGTGCCTGGAGTGTCCAGGGCACCGGGGAGCTGTTTTTT. The chain has TRBV30 and TRBJ2-2; a possible D gene is TRBD1 (5 bases). CDR1 is GTSNPN, CDR2 SVGIG, per germline (reference sequence). The CDR3 runs 13 residues. V dropped 0 bases and J dropped 4 bases, with 6 bases sitting between them.

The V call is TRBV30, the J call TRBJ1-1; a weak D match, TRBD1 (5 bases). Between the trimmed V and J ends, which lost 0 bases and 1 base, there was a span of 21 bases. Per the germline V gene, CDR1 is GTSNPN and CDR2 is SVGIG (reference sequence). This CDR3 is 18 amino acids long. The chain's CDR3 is CAWSVLHSRATRNTEAFF. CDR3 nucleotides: TGTGCCTGGAGTGTACTTCATAGCAGGGCCACCCGGAACACTGAAGCTTTCTTT.

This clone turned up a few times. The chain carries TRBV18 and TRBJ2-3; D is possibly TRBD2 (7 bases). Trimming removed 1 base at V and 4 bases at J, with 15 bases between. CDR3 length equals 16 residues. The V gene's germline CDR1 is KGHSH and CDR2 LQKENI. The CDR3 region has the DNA TGTGCCAGCTCACCACGACTACAGGGAGGGGCAGATACGCAGTATTTT. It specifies CASSPRLQGGADTQYF.

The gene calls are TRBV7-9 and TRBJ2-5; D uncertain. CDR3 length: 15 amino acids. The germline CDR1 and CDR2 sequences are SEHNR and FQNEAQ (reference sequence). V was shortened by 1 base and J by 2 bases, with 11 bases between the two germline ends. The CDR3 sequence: CASSLGAPGQETQYF. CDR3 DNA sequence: TGTGCCAGCAGCTTAGGGGCTCCCGGGCAAGAGACCCAGTACTTC.

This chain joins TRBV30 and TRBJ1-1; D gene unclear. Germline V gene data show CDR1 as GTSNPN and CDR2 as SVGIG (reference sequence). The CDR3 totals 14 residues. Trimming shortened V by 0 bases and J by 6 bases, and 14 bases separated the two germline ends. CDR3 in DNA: TGTGCCTGGAGTGTACGGGTCGGTAGGGCTGAAGCTTTCTTT. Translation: CAWSVRVGRAEAFF.

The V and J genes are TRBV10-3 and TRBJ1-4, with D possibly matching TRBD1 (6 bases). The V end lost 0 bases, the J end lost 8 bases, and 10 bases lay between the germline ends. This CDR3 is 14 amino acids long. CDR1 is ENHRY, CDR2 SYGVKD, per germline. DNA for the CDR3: TGTGCCATCAGTGAGTCGGGGGGCCGCGAAAAACTGTTTTTT. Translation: CAISESGGREKLFF.

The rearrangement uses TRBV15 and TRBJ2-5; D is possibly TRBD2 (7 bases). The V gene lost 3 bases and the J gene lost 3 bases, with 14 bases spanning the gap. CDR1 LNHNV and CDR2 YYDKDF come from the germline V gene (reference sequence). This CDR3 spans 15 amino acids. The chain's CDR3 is CATSRRVGGEETQYF. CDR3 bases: TGTGCCACCAGCAGGAGGGTAGGGGGGGAAGAGACCCAGTACTTC.

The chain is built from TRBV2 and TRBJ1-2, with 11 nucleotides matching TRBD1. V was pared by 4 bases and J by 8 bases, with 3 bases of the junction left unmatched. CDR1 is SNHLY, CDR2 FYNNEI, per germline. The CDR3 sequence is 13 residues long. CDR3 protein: CASSAGTGGGYTF. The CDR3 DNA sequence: TGTGCCAGCAGTGCCGGGACAGGGGGAGGCTACACCTTC.

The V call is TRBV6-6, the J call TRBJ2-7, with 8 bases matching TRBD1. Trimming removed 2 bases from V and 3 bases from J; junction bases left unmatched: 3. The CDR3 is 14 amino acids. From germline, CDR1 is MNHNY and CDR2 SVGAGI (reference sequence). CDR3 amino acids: CASSYDRGYYEQYF. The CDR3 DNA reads TGTGCCAGCAGTTACGACAGGGGATACTACGAGCAGTACTTC.

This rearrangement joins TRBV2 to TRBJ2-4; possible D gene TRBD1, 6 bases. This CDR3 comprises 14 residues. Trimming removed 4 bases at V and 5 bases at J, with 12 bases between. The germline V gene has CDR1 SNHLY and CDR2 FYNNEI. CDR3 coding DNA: TGTGCCAGCAGTGTCGGCTGGACAGAAAACATTCAGTACTTC. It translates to CASSVGWTENIQYF.

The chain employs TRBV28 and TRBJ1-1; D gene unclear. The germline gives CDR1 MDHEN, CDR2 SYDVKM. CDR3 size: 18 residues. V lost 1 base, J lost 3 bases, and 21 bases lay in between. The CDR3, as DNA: TGTGCCAGCAGTTTATATACCCCCCAACTCGGGAGGGACACTGAAGCTTTCTTT. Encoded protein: CASSLYTPQLGRDTEAFF.

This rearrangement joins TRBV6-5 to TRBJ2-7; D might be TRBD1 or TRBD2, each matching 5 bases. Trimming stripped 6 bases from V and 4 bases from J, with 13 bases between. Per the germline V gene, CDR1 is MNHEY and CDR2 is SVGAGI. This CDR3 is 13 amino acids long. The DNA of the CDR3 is TGTGCCAGCAGCTCCGGTTGGGGGTACGAGCAGTACTTC. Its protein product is CASSSGWGYEQYF.